This TCR beta chain was obtained from a study of shared clonotypes between healthy human individuals. The wider study: Plates per donor: three CD4 naive, three CD4 memory, two CD8 naive, one CD8 memory.

Donors, healthy HIV-negative adults, lacked recent acute infections or vaccinations. Clones were sequenced by immunoSEQ multiplex PCR, and TCRdb holds only the in-frame ones, with some missing. The table lists approximately 2.5 million clones, over 85% of them singletons, with about 0.38% in the top ten. General study results and limits: Having only a few donors restricted how much genetic and exposure-history diversity was captured.

V was clipped by 6 bases and J by 0 bases, with 11 bases between them. Germline V gene lookup returns CDR1 KGHSH and CDR2 LQKENI. The length of the CDR3 is 14 residues. Concerning this clone: Its specificity is unknown.

This TCR was recovered from a man younger than 35 in good health. Some clones in this sample may be carry-over from other donors' samples. The chain links TRBV18 to TRBJ1-2; D is ambiguous. Sequencing input: naive CD4+ T cells from PBMCs. Subset here: CD45RA+ positively selected. CDR3 sequence: CASSPLEANYGYTF. Here the CDR3 DNA reads TGTGCCAGCTCGCCCCTCGAAGCTAACTATGGCTACACCTTC.